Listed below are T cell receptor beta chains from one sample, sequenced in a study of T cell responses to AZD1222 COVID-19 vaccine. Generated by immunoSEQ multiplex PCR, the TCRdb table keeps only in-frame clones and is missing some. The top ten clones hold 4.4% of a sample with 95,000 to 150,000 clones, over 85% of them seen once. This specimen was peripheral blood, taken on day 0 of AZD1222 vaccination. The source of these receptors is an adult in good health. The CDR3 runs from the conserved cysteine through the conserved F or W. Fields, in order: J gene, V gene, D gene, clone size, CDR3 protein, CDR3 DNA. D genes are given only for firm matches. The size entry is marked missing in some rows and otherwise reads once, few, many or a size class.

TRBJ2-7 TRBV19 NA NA CASSRWESPPEGYEQYF TGTGCCAGTAGTAGGTGGGAGAGTCCACCGGAGGGGTACGAGCAGTACTTC
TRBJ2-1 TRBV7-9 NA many CASSTISVEQFF TGTGCCAGCAGCACTATTAGCGTTGAGCAGTTCTTC
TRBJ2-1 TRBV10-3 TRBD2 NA CAISGGGTNNEQFF TGTGCCATCAGTGGAGGAGGGACTAACAATGAGCAGTTCTTC
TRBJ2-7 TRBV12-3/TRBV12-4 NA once CASSLVQSYEQYF TGTGCCAGCAGTTTAGTGCAGTCCTACGAGCAGTACTTC
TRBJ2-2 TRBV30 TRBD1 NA CAEDTGGTGELFF TGTGCCGAAGATACAGGGGGCACCGGGGAGCTGTTTTTT
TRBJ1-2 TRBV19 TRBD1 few CASSLPRDRGRSSGYTF TGTGCCAGTAGTCTACCCCGGGACAGGGGGCGCTCCTCTGGCTACACCTTC
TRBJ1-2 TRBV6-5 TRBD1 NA CASSPTGGSYGYTF TGTGCCAGCAGTCCTACAGGGGGCTCCTATGGCTACACCTTC
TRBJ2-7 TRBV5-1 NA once CASSLPGRGGFSYEQYF TGCGCCAGCAGCTTGCCAGGACGTGGGGGGTTCTCCTACGAGCAGTACTTC
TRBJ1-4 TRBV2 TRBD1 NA CARGQGGTNEKLFF TGTGCCAGGGGACAGGGGGGAACTAATGAAAAACTGTTTTTT
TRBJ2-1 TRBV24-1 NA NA CATNDETNEQFF TGTGCCACCAACGATGAGACGAATGAGCAGTTCTTC
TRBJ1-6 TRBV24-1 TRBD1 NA CATSDYRDSLRSPLHF TGTGCCACCAGTGATTACCGGGACAGTCTTCGATCACCCCTCCACTTT
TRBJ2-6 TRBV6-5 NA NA CASSFIPQSGANVLTF TGTGCCAGCAGTTTCATCCCGCAGTCTGGGGCCAACGTCCTGACTTTC
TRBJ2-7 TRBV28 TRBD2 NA CASLRGRVAGVYEQYF TGTGCCAGCCTAAGGGGTCGAGTAGCGGGGGTCTACGAGCAGTACTTC
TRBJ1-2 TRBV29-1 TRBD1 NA CSVTGTGNYGYTF TGCAGCGTAACCGGGACAGGGAACTATGGCTACACCTTC
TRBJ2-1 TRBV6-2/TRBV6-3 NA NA CASSPGRGNEQFF TGTGCCAGCAGCCCTGGTAGGGGCAATGAGCAGTTCTTC
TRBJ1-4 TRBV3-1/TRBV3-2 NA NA CASSQSPQTASNEKLFF TGTGCCAGCAGCCAGTCCCCTCAGACAGCGTCTAATGAAAAACTGTTTTTT
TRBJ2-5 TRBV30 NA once CAWSWEETQYF TGTGCCTGGAGTTGGGAAGAGACCCAGTACTTC
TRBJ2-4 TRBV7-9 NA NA CASSLGEKGNIQYF TGTGCCAGCAGCTTAGGGGAGAAGGGAAACATTCAGTACTTC
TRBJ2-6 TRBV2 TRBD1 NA CASSKDRGGGANVLTF TGTGCCAGCAGTAAGGACAGGGGCGGTGGGGCCAACGTCCTGACTTTC
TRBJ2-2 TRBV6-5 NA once CANPDSLVPGELFF TGTGCCAATCCGGACAGTTTGGTCCCCGGGGAGCTGTTTTTT
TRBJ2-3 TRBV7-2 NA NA CASSFKGIGTDTQYF TGTGCCAGCAGCTTCAAGGGTATCGGCACAGATACGCAGTATTTT
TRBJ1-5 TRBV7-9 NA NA CASSPGEGGGNQPQHF TGTGCCAGCAGCCCGGGGGAGGGGGGGGGCAATCAGCCCCAGCATTTT
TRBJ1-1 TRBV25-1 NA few CASTLGGGVGTEAFF TGTGCCAGCACCCTGGGGGGGGGCGTGGGAACTGAAGCTTTCTTT
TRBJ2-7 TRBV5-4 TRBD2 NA CASSSGLAGTLYEQYF TGTGCCAGCAGCTCAGGACTAGCGGGGACCCTCTACGAGCAGTACTTC
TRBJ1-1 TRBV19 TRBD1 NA CASSWGSGGTEAFF TGTGCCAGTAGTTGGGGGTCAGGGGGCACTGAAGCTTTCTTT
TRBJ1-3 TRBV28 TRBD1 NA CASITRGQGAYGNTIYF TGTGCCAGCATTACTCGCGGACAGGGGGCTTATGGAAACACCATATATTTT
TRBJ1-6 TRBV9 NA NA CASSVVQNSPLHF TGTGCCAGCAGCGTAGTACAGAATTCACCCCTCCACTTT
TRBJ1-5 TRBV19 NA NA CATRGRTSNQPQHF TGTGCCACCCGCGGCAGGACAAGCAATCAGCCCCAGCATTTT
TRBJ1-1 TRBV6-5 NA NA CASSYSSALNTEAFF TGTGCCAGCAGTTACTCCTCGGCCCTGAACACTGAAGCTTTCTTT
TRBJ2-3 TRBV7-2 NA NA CASSLTGTDTQYF TGTGCCAGCAGTTTGACGGGCACAGATACGCAGTATTTT
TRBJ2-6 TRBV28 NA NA CASSGHRASGANVLTF TGTGCCAGCAGCGGACATCGCGCCTCTGGGGCCAACGTCCTGACTTTC
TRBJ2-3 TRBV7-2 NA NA CASSRQSGGGPDTQYF TGTGCCAGCAGCCGGCAGTCAGGGGGGGGCCCAGATACGCAGTATTTT
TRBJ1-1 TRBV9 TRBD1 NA CASSVEGGQGTEAFF TGTGCCAGCAGCGTAGAGGGGGGACAGGGCACTGAAGCTTTCTTT
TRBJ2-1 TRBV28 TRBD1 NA CASSSHRGLSYNEQFF TGTGCCAGCAGTTCCCACAGGGGCCTCTCCTACAATGAGCAGTTCTTC
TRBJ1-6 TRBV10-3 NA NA CAISEGTGGNSPLHF TGTGCCATCAGTGAGGGCACCGGGGGTAATTCACCCCTCCACTTT
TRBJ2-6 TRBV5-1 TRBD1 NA CASSPSTGGSSGANVLTF TGCGCCAGCAGCCCTTCGACAGGGGGCTCATCTGGGGCCAACGTCCTGACTTTC
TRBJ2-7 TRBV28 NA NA CASSWVGSYEQYF TGTGCCAGCAGTTGGGTCGGTTCCTACGAGCAGTACTTC
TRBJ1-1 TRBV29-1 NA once CSVGGVNTEAFF TGCAGCGTTGGGGGGGTGAACACTGAAGCTTTCTTT
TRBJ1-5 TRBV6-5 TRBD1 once CASSTGQGPVVAQHF TGTGCCAGCAGTACGGGACAGGGCCCCGTAGTAGCCCAGCATTTT
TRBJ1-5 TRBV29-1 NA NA CSVDVGGSGNQPQHF TGCAGCGTTGATGTCGGGGGAAGCGGCAATCAGCCCCAGCATTTT
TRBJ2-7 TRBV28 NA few CASSSSYEQYF TGTGCCAGCAGTTCCTCCTACGAGCAGTACTTC
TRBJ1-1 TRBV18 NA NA CASSPAEVTEAFF TGTGCCAGCTCACCCGCGGAGGTAACTGAAGCTTTCTTT
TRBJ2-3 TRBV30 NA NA CAWSYKDTQYF TGTGCCTGGAGTTATAAAGATACGCAGTATTTT
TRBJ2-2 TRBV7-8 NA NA CASSHTAGELFF TGTGCCAGCAGCCACACCGCCGGGGAGCTGTTTTTT
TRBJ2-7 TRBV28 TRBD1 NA CASRDRETPYEQYF TGTGCCAGCAGAGACAGGGAAACACCCTACGAGCAGTACTTC
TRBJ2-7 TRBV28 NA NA CASSLTGRAYEQYF TGTGCCAGCAGTTTAACCGGCAGGGCCTACGAGCAGTACTTC
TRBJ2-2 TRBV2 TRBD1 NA CASSEGGGRATGELFF TGTGCCAGCAGTGAAGGAGGGGGCAGGGCCACCGGGGAGCTGTTTTTT
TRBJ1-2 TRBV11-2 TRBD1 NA CASSLGQGLVGYGYTF TGTGCCAGCAGCTTAGGACAGGGGTTAGTCGGGTATGGCTACACCTTC
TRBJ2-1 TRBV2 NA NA CASTTKAYNEQFF TGTGCCAGCACGACTAAAGCCTACAATGAGCAGTTCTTC
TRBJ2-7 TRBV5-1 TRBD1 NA CASSWDRGYEQYF TGCGCCAGCAGCTGGGACAGGGGGTACGAGCAGTACTTC
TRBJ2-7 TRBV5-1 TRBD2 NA CASSVGGTSGGYSYEQYF TGCGCCAGCAGCGTCGGCGGGACTAGCGGGGGCTACTCCTACGAGCAGTACTTC
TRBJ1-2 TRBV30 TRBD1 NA CAWSARDRWDGYTF TGTGCCTGGAGTGCCCGGGACAGGTGGGACGGCTACACCTTC
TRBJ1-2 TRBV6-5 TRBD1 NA CASSLGQVNYGYTF TGTGCCAGCAGCCTGGGACAGGTCAACTATGGCTACACCTTC
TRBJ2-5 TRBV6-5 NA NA CASSYSFGETQYF TGTGCCAGCAGTTACTCCTTCGGGGAGACCCAGTACTTC
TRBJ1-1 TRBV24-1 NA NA CATSVQAWDMNTEAFF TGTGCCACCAGTGTACAGGCATGGGATATGAACACTGAAGCTTTCTTT
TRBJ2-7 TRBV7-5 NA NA CVRSSPRPPGRAYEQYF TGTGTCAGAAGCTCGCCCCGGCCGCCAGGGCGGGCCTACGAGCAGTACTTC